These T cell receptor beta chains were read from a single sample in a study of blood T cell repertoires in COVID-19. Libraries were prepared by immunoSEQ multiplex PCR; TCRdb keeps only in-frame clonotypes and omits some of them. Among over 130,000 clones listed, 88% were seen once. Input material: peripheral blood. The receptor set was obtained from a human donor with COVID-19, enrolled during active disease. The donor label of this sample is uncertain. CDR3s include the opening cysteine and the closing phenylalanine or tryptophan. The D gene is left open where the match is weak. Expanded clones get a size class; other rows say once, few or many, or leave the size out.

d_call | j_call | clone_size | v_call | cdr3_aa | cdr3_nt
TRBD1 | TRBJ2-1 | - | TRBV20-1 | CSASWDRGINEQFF | TGCAGTGCTAGTTGGGACAGGGGGATAAATGAGCAGTTCTTC
- | TRBJ2-5 | - | TRBV24-1 | CATSDSRGGGLETQYF | TGTGCCACCAGTGATTCCCGTGGAGGGGGCCTAGAGACCCAGTACTTC
TRBD2 | TRBJ2-1 | - | TRBV3-1/TRBV3-2 | CASSQDLSASGAVEQFF | TGTGCCAGCAGCCAAGATTTGTCGGCTAGCGGGGCAGTAGAGCAGTTCTTC
- | TRBJ1-2 | - | TRBV5-1 | CASHAAGVNYGYTF | TGCGCCAGCCATGCGGCGGGAGTTAACTATGGCTACACCTTC
- | TRBJ1-6 | few | TRBV10-3 | CATTTGSSYNSPLHF | TGTGCCACCACAACAGGGAGCTCCTATAATTCACCCCTCCACTTT
- | TRBJ2-1 | - | TRBV5-6 | CASSLVVSGGHNEQFF | TGTGCCAGCAGCTTGGTGGTGTCAGGGGGGCACAATGAGCAGTTCTTC
TRBD1 | TRBJ2-7 | - | TRBV13 | CASSFGDSYEQYF | TGTGCCAGCAGCTTTGGGGACAGTTACGAGCAGTACTTC
TRBD2 | TRBJ2-2 | - | TRBV19 | CATGTSLFTGELFF | TGTGCCACCGGGACTAGCTTATTCACCGGGGAGCTGTTTTTT
- | TRBJ2-5 | - | TRBV5-4 | CASSPFYAKETQYF | TGTGCCAGCAGCCCCTTCTATGCTAAAGAGACCCAGTACTTC
TRBD2 | TRBJ2-3 | - | TRBV13 | CASSLRTSGPSTDTQYF | TGTGCCAGCAGCTTAAGGACTAGCGGGCCTAGCACAGATACGCAGTATTTT
TRBD1 | TRBJ2-3 | - | TRBV19 | CASSTSTGGQQYF | TGTGCCAGTAGTACCTCGACAGGGGGACAGCAGTATTTT
- | TRBJ2-5 | - | TRBV6-5 | CASSWRQAQETQYF | TGTGCCAGCAGTTGGAGACAGGCCCAAGAGACCCAGTACTTC
- | TRBJ2-2 | - | TRBV7-9 | CASSLKVETGELFF | TGTGCCAGCAGCTTAAAGGTGGAGACCGGGGAGCTGTTTTTT
TRBD1 | TRBJ1-1 | - | TRBV5-1 | CASSSQTGGHTEAFF | TGCGCCAGCAGCTCTCAGACAGGGGGGCACACTGAAGCTTTCTTT
TRBD2 | TRBJ2-7 | - | TRBV4-1 | CASSRQLAGRTYEQYF | TGCGCCAGCAGCCGCCAACTAGCGGGCCGGACCTACGAGCAGTACTTC
- | TRBJ1-2 | - | TRBV7-9 | CASSLMGAHKSYTF | TGTGCCAGCAGCTTAATGGGGGCCCATAAGAGCTACACCTTC
- | TRBJ2-2 | - | TRBV3-1/TRBV3-2 | CASSPRADFIPRNGELFF | TGTGCCAGCAGCCCCCGGGCGGACTTCATCCCCCGCAACGGGGAGCTGTTTTTT
TRBD1 | TRBJ2-7 | - | TRBV19 | CASSTRDRDDEQYF | TGTGCCAGTAGTACGCGGGACAGGGACGACGAGCAGTACTTC
TRBD1 | TRBJ1-5 | - | TRBV30 | CAWSVGDSGNQPQHF | TGTGCCTGGAGTGTCGGGGACAGTGGGAATCAGCCCCAGCATTTT
- | TRBJ1-1 | - | TRBV11-2 | CASSLDTGYTEAFF | TGTGCCAGCAGCTTAGATACGGGGTACACTGAAGCTTTCTTT
- | TRBJ2-3 | - | TRBV7-9 | CASSLGEELSTDTQYF | TGTGCCAGCAGCTTAGGGGAGGAATTAAGCACAGATACGCAGTATTTT
TRBD2 | TRBJ2-7 | once | TRBV5-6 | CASSWLGVAGDTYEQYF | TGTGCCAGCAGCTGGTTGGGGGTAGCGGGGGACACCTACGAGCAGTACTTC
TRBD1 | TRBJ1-3 | - | TRBV7-2 | CASSLTGANSGNTIYF | TGTGCCAGCAGCTTAACAGGGGCAAATTCTGGAAACACCATATATTTT
- | TRBJ1-5 | - | TRBV29-1 | CSVGTGLDQPQHF | TGCAGCGTTGGAACAGGATTGGATCAGCCCCAGCATTTT
- | TRBJ2-7 | few | TRBV12-3/TRBV12-4 | CASSLIGYEQYF | TGTGCCAGCAGTTTAATCGGCTACGAGCAGTACTTC
- | TRBJ1-2 | - | TRBV15 | CATSSDSLYGYTF | TGTGCCACCAGCAGCGACAGCCTCTATGGCTACACCTTC
- | TRBJ2-1 | - | TRBV5-1 | CASYGGGGKGYNEQFF | TGCGCCAGCTACGGGGGCGGGGGAAAAGGGTACAATGAGCAGTTCTTC
- | TRBJ2-5 | - | TRBV7-9 | CASSPHTTNGTQYF | TGTGCCAGCAGCCCCCACACCACCAATGGTACCCAGTACTTC
- | TRBJ1-2 | - | TRBV27 | CASSFQGNYGYTF | TGTGCCAGCAGTTTCCAGGGTAACTATGGCTACACCTTC
- | TRBJ2-3 | - | TRBV3-1/TRBV3-2 | CASSQDLADTQYF | TGTGCCAGCAGCCAAGATTTAGCAGATACGCAGTATTTT
- | TRBJ2-2 | - | TRBV10-2 | CASSETVPPGELFF | TGCGCCAGCAGTGAGACAGTCCCTCCCGGGGAGCTGTTTTTT
- | TRBJ1-2 | few | TRBV3-1/TRBV3-2 | CASSLLARDYGYTF | TGTGCCAGCAGCCTGCTCGCGAGGGACTATGGCTACACCTTC
- | TRBJ1-4 | - | TRBV7-9 | CASSPFGGSATNEKLFF | TGTGCCAGCAGTCCCTTCGGGGGTAGTGCAACTAATGAAAAACTGTTTTTT
- | TRBJ1-3 | - | TRBV5-1 | CASSPGDTIYF | TGCGCCAGCAGCCCCGGGGACACCATATATTTT
- | TRBJ1-2 | - | TRBV11-1 | CASSPQETGEGYTF | TGTGCCAGCAGCCCGCAAGAGACAGGAGAGGGCTACACCTTC
TRBD1 | TRBJ2-1 | - | TRBV5-5 | CASSLGTGAYNEQFF | TGTGCCAGCAGCTTGGGGACAGGGGCCTACAATGAGCAGTTCTTC
TRBD2 | TRBJ2-7 | - | TRBV27 | CASSPSWERGNEQYF | TGTGCCAGCAGCCCTTCTTGGGAGCGGGGGAACGAGCAGTACTTC
- | TRBJ1-2 | - | TRBV7-9 | CASSWPTENYGYTF | TGTGCCAGCAGCTGGCCGACAGAAAACTATGGCTACACCTTC
- | TRBJ2-7 | - | TRBV29-1 | CSVGPGEGGGSSYEQYF | TGCAGCGTTGGCCCAGGGGAAGGCGGAGGCTCGTCCTACGAGCAGTACTTC
- | TRBJ1-5 | few | TRBV19 | CASSIGGRGSNQPQHF | TGTGCCAGTAGTATTGGAGGCAGAGGCAGCAATCAGCCCCAGCATTTT
TRBD1 | TRBJ1-2 | - | TRBV7-9 | CASSEQGTGYTF | TGTGCCAGCAGCGAACAGGGGACGGGCTACACCTTC
- | TRBJ2-2 | - | TRBV5-1 | CASSLMSAGELFF | TGCGCCAGCAGCTTGATGAGCGCCGGGGAGCTGTTTTTT
TRBD2 | TRBJ2-5 | - | TRBV2 | CASSLAGVRETQYF | TGTGCCAGCAGTCTAGCGGGGGTTCGGGAGACCCAGTACTTC
- | TRBJ1-4 | - | TRBV3-1/TRBV3-2 | CASSQDLGQGGEKLFF | TGTGCCAGCAGCCAAGATCTGGGGCAGGGAGGAGAAAAACTGTTTTTT
TRBD1 | TRBJ2-5 | - | TRBV7-6 | CASSSVGTGGWETQYF | TGTGCCAGCAGCAGCGTGGGGACAGGGGGTTGGGAGACCCAGTACTTC
TRBD2 | TRBJ2-7 | - | TRBV11-3 | CASSPGLAGGHEQYF | TGTGCCAGCAGCCCGGGACTAGCGGGAGGGCACGAGCAGTACTTC